The rows below give T cell receptor beta chains drawn from one sample of a study of blood T cell repertoires in COVID-19. The assay was immunoSEQ multiplex PCR, and TCRdb's table has in-frame clones only and misses some. Seen here are about 50,000 clones, approximately 91% observed once, and the top ten hold roughly a quarter. Sequencing used peripheral blood. The receptor set was obtained from a human donor in a cohort sampled during active COVID-19. Both conserved end residues are part of each CDR3. The D gene is left open where the match is weak.

>NA|TRBJ2-1|TRBV10-2
CASLAAPYSYNEQFF
>TRBD1|TRBJ2-7|TRBV6-5
CASRSDRASYEQYF
>NA|TRBJ2-2|TRBV19
CASRGTGDNTGELFF
>TRBD2|TRBJ2-3|TRBV5-1
CASSGGLAGGQDTQYF
>NA|TRBJ2-7|TRBV9
CASSVEGGGPSEQYF
>TRBD1|TRBJ2-5|TRBV6-6
CASSPRTGGEETQYF
>TRBD2|TRBJ2-1|TRBV9
CASSVKGTGAGGYYNEQFF
>NA|TRBJ2-1|TRBV29-1
CSGNRVDEQFF
>NA|TRBJ1-1|TRBV20-1
CSASLGDVAEAFF
>NA|TRBJ2-6|TRBV14
CASSQVAGSGANVLTF
>NA|TRBJ2-1|TRBV7-2
CASSLQGPYNEQFF
>TRBD1|TRBJ2-5|TRBV27
CASSGTGVETQYF
>TRBD1|TRBJ2-1|TRBV9
CASSADGDSSYNEQFF